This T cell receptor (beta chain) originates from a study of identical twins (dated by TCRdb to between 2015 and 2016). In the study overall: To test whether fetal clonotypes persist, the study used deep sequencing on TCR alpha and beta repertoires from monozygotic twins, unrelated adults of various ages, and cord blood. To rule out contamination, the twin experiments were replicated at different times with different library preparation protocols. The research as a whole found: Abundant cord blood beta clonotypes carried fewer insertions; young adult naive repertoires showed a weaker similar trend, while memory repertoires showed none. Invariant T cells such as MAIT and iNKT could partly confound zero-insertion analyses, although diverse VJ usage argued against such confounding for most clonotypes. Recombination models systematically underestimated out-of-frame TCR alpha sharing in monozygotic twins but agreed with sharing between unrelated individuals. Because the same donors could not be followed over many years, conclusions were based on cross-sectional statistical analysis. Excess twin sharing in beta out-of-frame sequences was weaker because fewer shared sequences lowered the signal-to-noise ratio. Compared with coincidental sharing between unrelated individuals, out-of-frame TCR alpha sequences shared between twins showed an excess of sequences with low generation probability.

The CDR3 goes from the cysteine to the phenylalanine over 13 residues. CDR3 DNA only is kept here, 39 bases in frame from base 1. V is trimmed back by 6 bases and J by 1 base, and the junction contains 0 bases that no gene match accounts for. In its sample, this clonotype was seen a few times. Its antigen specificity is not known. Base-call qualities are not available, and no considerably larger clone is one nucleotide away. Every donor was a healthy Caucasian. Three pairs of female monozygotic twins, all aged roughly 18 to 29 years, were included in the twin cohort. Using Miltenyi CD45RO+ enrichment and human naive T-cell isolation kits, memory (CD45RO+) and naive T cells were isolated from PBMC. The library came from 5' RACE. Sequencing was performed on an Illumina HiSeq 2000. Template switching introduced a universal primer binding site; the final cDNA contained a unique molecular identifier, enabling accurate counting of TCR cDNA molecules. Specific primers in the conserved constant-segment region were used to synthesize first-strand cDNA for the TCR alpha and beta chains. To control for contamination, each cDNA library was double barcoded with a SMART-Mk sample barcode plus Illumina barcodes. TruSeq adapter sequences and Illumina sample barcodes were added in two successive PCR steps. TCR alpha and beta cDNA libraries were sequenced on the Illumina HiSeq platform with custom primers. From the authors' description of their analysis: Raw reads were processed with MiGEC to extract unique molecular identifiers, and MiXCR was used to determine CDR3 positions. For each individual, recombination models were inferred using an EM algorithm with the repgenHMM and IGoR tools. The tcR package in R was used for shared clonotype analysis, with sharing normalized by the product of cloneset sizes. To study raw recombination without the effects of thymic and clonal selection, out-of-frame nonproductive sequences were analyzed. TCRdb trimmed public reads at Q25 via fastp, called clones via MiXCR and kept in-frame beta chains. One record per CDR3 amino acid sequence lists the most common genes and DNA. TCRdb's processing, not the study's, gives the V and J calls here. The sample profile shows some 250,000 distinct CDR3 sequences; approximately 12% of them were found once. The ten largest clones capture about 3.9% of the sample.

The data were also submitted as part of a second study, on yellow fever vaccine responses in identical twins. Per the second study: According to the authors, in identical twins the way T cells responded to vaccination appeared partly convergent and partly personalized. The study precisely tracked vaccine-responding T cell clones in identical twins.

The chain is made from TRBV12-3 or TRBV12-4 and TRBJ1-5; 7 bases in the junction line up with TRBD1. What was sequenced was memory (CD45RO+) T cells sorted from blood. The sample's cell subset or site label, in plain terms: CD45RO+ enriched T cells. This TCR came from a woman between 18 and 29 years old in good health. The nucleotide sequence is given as TGTGCCAGCAGGGGACAGAGCAATCAGCCCCAGCATTTT. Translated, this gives CASRGQSNQPQHF.